This T cell receptor beta chain came from a study of T-cell memory formation after mild COVID-19. TCR alpha and TCR beta cDNA libraries with sample barcodes and UMIs came from 5'RACE using constant-segment primers. TCRdb processed the 5' RACE reads anew with MiXCR; each CDR3 protein has one entry. The sample has about 340,000 distinct CDR3 sequences, about 21% seen once. Of note for this clonotype: Its antigen is still unknown. At one of its ends the junction is not consistent with the germline gene, which may arise from a read error.

Per the germline V gene, CDR1 is MNHNY and CDR2 is SVGAGI (reference sequence). CDR3 length equals 12 residues. Study results and caveats: The pre-infection memory compartment contained some responding clones, suggesting cross-reactive memory joined. CD4+ contracting clones were found mainly in CM and EM, and CD8+ ones in EMRA.

The sequence derives from an adult woman who had mild COVID-19 (a few samples of this study predate the infection). Cell type and time point are not known. The chain combines TRBV6-6 with TRBJ1-2; weak D call: TRBD1 (6 bases). The sample consisted of PBMCs or a T cell subset sorted from them (not recorded which). CDR3 bases: TGTGTCAGCAGCAAGACAGGAAACGGCTACACCTTC. Translating gives CVSSKTGNGYTF.